This is a list of T cell receptor beta chains from one sample in a study of T cell responses to AZD1222 COVID-19 vaccine. Assay: immunoSEQ multiplex PCR; the TCRdb copy retains only in-frame clones and omits some. The sample yields more than 85,000 clones, 91% seen once. The sequencing used peripheral blood, collected on day 0 of AZD1222 vaccination. These receptors all stem from an adult in good health. The CDR3 runs from the conserved cysteine through the conserved F or W. A D gene is named only where the DNA matches it firmly. Rows may omit the clone size; those that give it use once, few, many or a size class.

J | D | size | V | CDR3 | DNA
TRBJ1-4 | TRBD1 | NA | TRBV4-2 | CASSQGVGDSGEKLFF | TGTGCCAGCAGCCAAGGGGTAGGGGACAGTGGTGAAAAACTGTTTTTT
TRBJ1-5 | NA | NA | TRBV7-2 | CASSLLNSNQPQHF | TGTGCCAGCAGCCTACTAAATAGCAATCAGCCCCAGCATTTT
TRBJ2-4 | NA | NA | TRBV2 | CAFGGGTVGNIQYF | TGTGCCTTTGGAGGGGGGACAGTAGGAAACATTCAGTACTTC
TRBJ2-5 | NA | NA | TRBV10-1 | CASSDWDQETQYF | TGCGCCAGCAGTGATTGGGACCAAGAGACCCAGTACTTC
TRBJ2-4 | NA | NA | TRBV4-1 | CASSQGNGGNIQYF | TGCGCCAGCAGCCAAGGGAACGGAGGAAACATTCAGTACTTC
TRBJ2-1 | NA | NA | TRBV5-1 | CASSLTGDSYNEQFF | TGCGCCAGCAGCTTAACGGGGGACTCCTACAATGAGCAGTTCTTC
TRBJ2-7 | TRBD2 | NA | TRBV5-1 | CASSLQLAGNYEQYF | TGCGCCAGCAGCTTGCAGCTAGCGGGGAACTACGAGCAGTACTTC
TRBJ2-1 | NA | NA | TRBV2 | CASTASLSYNEQFF | TGTGCCAGCACGGCCTCCCTCTCCTACAATGAGCAGTTCTTC
TRBJ2-7 | TRBD1 | NA | TRBV2 | CASLAGTGNDEQYF | TGTGCCAGCCTGGCGGGGACAGGGAATGACGAGCAGTACTTC
TRBJ2-4 | NA | NA | TRBV12-5 | CASGLSSQGDLAKNIQYF | TGTGCTAGTGGTTTGTCCTCCCAGGGTGACCTAGCCAAAAACATTCAGTACTTC
TRBJ1-2 | NA | NA | TRBV3-1/TRBV3-2 | CASSPGQKGYGYTF | TGTGCCAGCAGCCCCGGTCAGAAGGGGTATGGCTACACCTTC
TRBJ1-1 | TRBD1 | NA | TRBV6-1 | CASSKAGTGEAFF | TGTGCCAGCAGTAAAGCCGGGACAGGGGAAGCTTTCTTT
TRBJ1-1 | TRBD1 | NA | TRBV9 | CASSKTGSNTEAFF | TGTGCCAGCAGCAAGACAGGGTCGAACACTGAAGCTTTCTTT
TRBJ2-1 | NA | NA | TRBV7-3 | CASSLIQGNEQFF | TGTGCCAGCAGCTTAATTCAGGGGAATGAGCAGTTCTTC
TRBJ1-5 | TRBD1 | NA | TRBV18 | CASSPGTDFNQPQHF | TGTGCCAGCTCACCAGGGACAGATTTCAATCAGCCCCAGCATTTT
TRBJ2-5 | NA | NA | TRBV6-6 | CASSWVTQGKETQYF | TGTGCCAGCAGTTGGGTAACACAGGGAAAAGAGACCCAGTACTTC
TRBJ2-3 | TRBD2 | NA | TRBV30 | CAWSAWTSGRAGTDTQYF | TGTGCCTGGAGTGCCTGGACTAGCGGGAGGGCGGGAACAGATACGCAGTATTTT
TRBJ1-5 | NA | once | TRBV5-6 | CASSLAGWSQPQHF | TGTGCCAGCAGCTTGGCAGGCTGGAGTCAGCCCCAGCATTTT
TRBJ1-2 | NA | once | TRBV28 | CASSLSPGTYGYTF | TGTGCCAGCAGTTTAAGTCCAGGGACTTATGGCTACACCTTC
TRBJ2-1 | NA | NA | TRBV4-1 | CASSQQLPRPGQQFF | TGCGCCAGCAGCCAACAACTTCCGCGACCTGGGCAGCAGTTCTTC
TRBJ1-5 | NA | NA | TRBV23-1 | CASRAIKGTYKQPQHF | TGCGCCAGCAGAGCCATTAAGGGGACATATAAGCAGCCCCAGCATTTT
TRBJ1-2 | NA | NA | TRBV5-8 | CASSPGVGLGYTF | TGTGCCAGCAGCCCCGGGGTGGGGCTCGGCTACACCTTC
TRBJ1-2 | NA | NA | TRBV12-5 | CASGLAQMGMGGYTF | TGTGCTAGTGGTTTGGCGCAAATGGGAATGGGCGGCTACACCTTC
TRBJ1-2 | NA | few | TRBV5-1 | CASSLRSAYGYTF | TGCGCCAGCAGCTTGCGGTCGGCCTATGGCTACACCTTC
TRBJ1-5 | TRBD1 | NA | TRBV12-5 | CASGLVQGYSNQPQHF | TGTGCTAGTGGTTTGGTACAGGGGTATAGCAATCAGCCCCAGCATTTT
TRBJ1-4 | TRBD1 | NA | TRBV9 | CASSGGRGRATNEKLFF | TGTGCCAGCAGCGGGGGCAGGGGGAGAGCAACTAATGAAAAACTGTTTTTT
TRBJ2-7 | NA | NA | TRBV2 | CASSETGWGYEQYF | TGTGCCAGCAGTGAAACGGGATGGGGATACGAGCAGTACTTC
TRBJ2-5 | NA | NA | TRBV12-3/TRBV12-4 | CARHFSHRETQYF | TGTGCCAGGCACTTCTCCCATCGTGAGACCCAGTACTTC
TRBJ2-1 | NA | NA | TRBV3-1/TRBV3-2 | CASSLKSANEQFF | TGTGCCAGCAGCCTAAAGTCGGCGAATGAGCAGTTCTTC
TRBJ2-3 | NA | NA | TRBV7-9 | CASARGGSAFIPDTQYF | TGTGCCAGCGCACGGGGAGGTTCGGCCTTTATTCCAGATACGCAGTATTTT
TRBJ1-1 | NA | NA | TRBV5-6 | CASSPRDFYMNTEAFF | TGTGCCAGCAGCCCACGGGATTTCTATATGAACACTGAAGCTTTCTTT
TRBJ1-5 | TRBD1 | NA | TRBV19 | CASSDREGQPQHF | TGTGCCAGTAGCGACAGGGAGGGTCAGCCCCAGCATTTT
TRBJ1-4 | NA | once | TRBV14 | CASSPRDRNEKLFF | TGTGCCAGCAGCCCAAGGGACCGAAATGAAAAACTGTTTTTT
TRBJ1-2 | NA | once | TRBV30 | CAWSAGAYGYTF | TGTGCCTGGAGTGCAGGGGCCTATGGCTACACCTTC
TRBJ1-1 | TRBD1 | NA | TRBV19 | CASSLGTGSNTEAFF | TGTGCCAGTAGTCTTGGGACAGGGTCGAACACTGAAGCTTTCTTT
TRBJ2-7 | NA | NA | TRBV7-2 | CASSPRSGTHPREQYF | TGTGCCAGCAGCCCTAGGTCCGGGACGCACCCTAGAGAGCAGTACTTC
TRBJ1-1 | NA | many | TRBV5-1 | CASSFGGAGMDAEAFF | TGCGCCAGCAGCTTTGGGGGCGCGGGGATGGACGCTGAAGCTTTCTTT
TRBJ2-7 | NA | NA | TRBV10-3 | CAISGTVSEQYF | TGTGCCATCAGTGGTACAGTGTCCGAGCAGTACTTC
TRBJ1-3 | NA | NA | TRBV29-1 | CSVSGAGGNTIYF | TGCAGCGTTTCGGGGGCAGGTGGAAACACCATATATTTT
TRBJ1-1 | NA | NA | TRBV4-2 | CASSQDDRMNTEAFF | TGTGCCAGCAGCCAAGATGACAGAATGAACACTGAAGCTTTCTTT
TRBJ1-2 | TRBD1 | NA | TRBV6-5 | CASSPPGGVLGYTF | TGTGCCAGCAGTCCCCCAGGGGGCGTCTTGGGCTACACCTTC
TRBJ1-1 | NA | NA | TRBV12-5 | CASGEIDSLGANTEAFF | TGTGCTAGTGGTGAGATTGACAGCCTAGGGGCGAACACTGAAGCTTTCTTT
TRBJ2-5 | TRBD1 | NA | TRBV7-9 | CASSFGQGQETQYF | TGTGCCAGCAGCTTCGGACAGGGACAAGAGACCCAGTACTTC
TRBJ2-7 | TRBD1 | NA | TRBV10-3 | CATTDREYEQYF | TGTGCCACGACGGACAGGGAGTACGAGCAGTACTTC
TRBJ1-5 | NA | once | TRBV2 | CASSVQGYQPQHF | TGTGCCAGCAGTGTCCAGGGGTATCAGCCCCAGCATTTT
TRBJ2-3 | TRBD1 | NA | TRBV24-1 | CATSVGQGTDTQYF | TGTGCCACCAGTGTGGGACAGGGCACAGATACGCAGTATTTT
TRBJ1-1 | NA | NA | TRBV29-1 | CSVKNLVMNTEAFF | TGCAGCGTGAAAAATCTTGTCATGAACACTGAAGCTTTCTTT
TRBJ1-4 | NA | NA | TRBV3-1/TRBV3-2 | CASSYPGVNEKLFF | TGTGCCAGCAGCTACCCGGGCGTTAATGAAAAACTGTTTTTT
TRBJ2-1 | TRBD2 | NA | TRBV2 | CASRNSGRSFF | TGTGCCAGCAGAAATAGCGGGAGATCTTTCTTC
TRBJ1-2 | NA | NA | TRBV29-1 | CSALGQTTFYGYTF | TGCAGCGCCCTCGGACAGACGACCTTCTATGGCTACACCTTC
TRBJ1-2 | NA | NA | TRBV18 | CASSPPGSYGYTF | TGTGCCAGCTCACCACCGGGAAGCTATGGCTACACCTTC
TRBJ2-1 | NA | NA | TRBV13 | CASSLVGGEIGREQFF | TGTGCCAGCAGCTTAGTTGGCGGGGAGATTGGTCGTGAGCAGTTCTTC
TRBJ2-4 | NA | NA | TRBV6-6 | CASSYILAKNIQYF | TGTGCCAGCAGTTACATCCTAGCCAAAAACATTCAGTACTTC
TRBJ2-1 | NA | NA | TRBV6-4 | CASSIGPYNEQFF | TGTGCCAGCAGTATAGGGCCCTACAATGAGCAGTTCTTC
TRBJ2-1 | TRBD2 | NA | TRBV7-2 | CASSSRSGGVGYNEQFF | TGTGCCAGCAGCTCTCGTAGCGGGGGGGTGGGCTACAATGAGCAGTTCTTC
TRBJ1-4 | NA | NA | TRBV3-1/TRBV3-2 | CASSQVFNLNEKLFF | TGTGCCAGCAGCCAAGTATTCAACCTGAATGAAAAACTGTTTTTT
TRBJ2-3 | TRBD1 | NA | TRBV3-1/TRBV3-2 | CASSLWTGDTQYF | TGTGCCAGCAGCCTTTGGACAGGGGATACGCAGTATTTT